These 11 T cell receptor beta chains were all obtained from the same sample, sequenced in a study of tumor-infiltrating lymphocytes in oesophageal squamous cell carcinoma. Each CDR3 protein gets one entry after TCRdb re-called the PCR reads with MiXCR. The data show about 22,000 distinct CDR3 sequences, 35% to 40% seen once. Sequenced material: esophageal tumor tissue. Receptors originate from a male donor with esophageal squamous cell carcinoma.

Ten or more counts support this clonotype. This chain connects TRBV24-1 to TRBJ2-3; possible D gene TRBD2, 6 bases. V lost 1 base and J 1 base, leaving 8 bases between the germline ends. The CDR3 sequence is 15 residues long. Germline V gene lookup returns CDR1 KGHDR and CDR2 SFDVKD. This chain's CDR3 is CATSDFSSGTDTQYF. CDR3 sequence (DNA): TGTGCCACCAGTGATTTCTCTAGCGGCACAGATACGCAGTATTTT.

The rearrangement links TRBV7-6 to TRBJ2-5; 7 positions agree with TRBD2. The DNA end is more similar to TRBJ2-1, so the J call may be wrong. From germline, CDR1 is SGHVS and CDR2 FNYEAQ. CDR3 length equals 15 residues. The CDR3 here is CASSPRGSGNNEQFF. Written as DNA, the CDR3 is TGTGCCAGCAGCCCCCGAGGGAGCGGGAACAATGAGCAGTTCTTC.

This clonotype appeared many times. This CDR3 reads CASSSTGLIYEQYF. CDR3 sequence (DNA): TGTGCCAGCAGCTCGACAGGGTTGATCTACGAGCAGTACTTC. This chain uses TRBV5-6 with TRBJ2-7; TRBD1 aligns across 7 bases. The germline V gene has CDR1 SGHDT and CDR2 YYEEEE. The CDR3 totals 14 residues. V lost 3 bases to trimming and J lost 3 bases; unmatched junction nucleotides: 6.

Here the CDR3 reads CASSLDASFTYNEQYF. Written as DNA, the CDR3 is TGTGCCAGCAGCTTAGACGCATCGTTTACCTACAATGAGCAGTACTTC. This chain connects TRBV7-2 to TRBJ1-1; no clear D. The J call may be in error: the DNA end matches TRBJ2-7 better. The germline CDR1 and CDR2 sequences are SGHTA and FQGNSA. The CDR3 is 16 residues long.

Concerning this clonotype itself: One base away lies a much larger clone, so this may be a sequencing read error. The gene calls are TRBV19 and TRBJ2-7; 12 bases are a match to TRBD2. CDR1 LNHDA and CDR2 SQIVND come from the germline V gene (reference sequence). J was trimmed by 7 bases and V by 4 bases; bases with no gene match: 11. CDR3 size: 16 residues. CDR3 loop: CASSTGASGRATEQYF. As DNA, the CDR3 is TGTGCCAGTAGTACAGGGGCTAGCGGGAGGGCCACTGAGCAGTACTTC. Full variable domain (rest looked up from reference TRBV19 and TRBJ2-7): DGGITQSPKYLFRKEGQNVTLSCEQNLNHDAMYWYRQDPGQGLRLIYYSQIVNDFQKGDIAEGYSVSREKKESFPLTVTSAQKNPTAFYLCASSTGASGRATEQYFGPGTRLTVT.

As concerns this clonotype: The conserved final phenylalanine or tryptophan is absent from the CDR3, which likely points to a read error. The gene calls are TRBV10-2 and TRBJ1-2; TRBD1 matches 9 bases. J lost 4 bases, V lost 7 bases, and 10 bases had no gene match. Germline V gives CDR1 WSHSY, CDR2 SAAADI. CDR3 length: 15 amino acids. CDR3 nucleotide sequence: TGCGCCAGCAAAAAACAGGGGGCGCGGGGCTATGGCTACACCCTC. It translates to CASKKQGARGYGYTL.

This clonotype was counted a few times. The V and J genes are TRBV19 and TRBJ2-5; D gene ambiguous. The DNA end is more similar to TRBJ2-1, so the J call may be wrong. This CDR3 has 14 residues. The germline V gene has CDR1 LNHDA and CDR2 SQIVND (reference sequence). The CDR3 sequence: CASSIRNGRDEQFF. CDR3 nucleotide sequence: TGTGCCAGTAGTATCCGAAATGGAAGGGATGAGCAGTTCTTC.

As concerns this clonotype: This may be a read error: a much more frequent sequence differs by one nucleotide. The V call is TRBV6-6, the J call TRBJ2-5; D is unclear. The J call may be in error: the DNA end matches TRBJ2-1 better. The germline gives CDR1 MNHNY, CDR2 SVGAGI (reference sequence). There are 15 residues in the CDR3. The CDR3 sequence: CASSYQHGESYEQFF. CDR3 in DNA: TGTGCCAGCAGTTACCAACACGGAGAAAGCTACGAGCAGTTCTTC.

This clonotype is medium-sized in the sample. The chain combines TRBV6-1 with TRBJ1-2; D not resolved. The CDR3 spans 12 residues. Germline values: CDR1 MNHNS, CDR2 SASEGT. V was shortened by 7 bases and J by 8 bases, with 14 bases between the two germline ends. CDR3 region: CASNTFGGGYTF. DNA for the CDR3: TGTGCCAGCAATACCTTCGGAGGCGGCTACACCTTC.

Note on this clonotype: Mismatch with germline at one junction end may stem from a read error. The rearrangement joins TRBV2 to TRBJ2-1, with 11 bases that match TRBD1. With the DNA end fitting TRBJ2-7 better, the J assignment may be wrong. Per germline, CDR1 SNHLY and CDR2 FYNNEI. The CDR3 loop spans 14 amino acids. This CDR3 is CASRRTGGSSEQYF. The CDR3 nucleotides are TGTGCCAGCAGAAGGACAGGGGGCTCCTCCGAGCAGTACTTC.

Of note for this clonotype: The final CDR3 position lacks the conserved phenylalanine or tryptophan, pointing to a likely read error. No DNA is shown, since the ends of the CDR3 on it are uncertain; the CDR3 is the one TCRdb lists. The chain couples TRBV7-2 to TRBJ2-7; the DNA was not compared with TRBD1, the D call given in the table. Counting both end residues, the CDR3 totals 9 amino acids. The germline CDR1 and CDR2 sequences are SGHTA and FQGNSA. CDR3 sequence reads: CASSPGMRS.